A selection of T cell receptor beta chains follows, all from one sample in a study of blood T cell repertoires in COVID-19. Sequenced by immunoSEQ multiplex PCR; TCRdb stores in-frame clones only, minus some. The data contain 200,000 to 250,000 clones, around 88% of them seen just once; the ten biggest clones take up roughly 1.5%. Sequencing input: peripheral blood. These receptors all come from a man between 18 and 29 years old with active or convalescent COVID-19. The CDR3 runs from the conserved cysteine through the conserved F or W. D genes are given only for firm matches. Size is omitted from some rows. Given values are once, few, many or a class for expanded clones.

clone size	J gene	V gene	D gene	CDR3 protein	CDR3 DNA
-	TRBJ2-1	TRBV5-5	TRBD2	CASSWGTSGYNEQFF	TGTGCCAGCAGCTGGGGGACTAGCGGTTACAATGAGCAGTTCTTC
-	TRBJ2-5	TRBV9	-	CASSVGVSGPKSGETQYF	TGTGCCAGCAGCGTAGGGGTTAGCGGACCCAAAAGCGGAGAGACCCAGTACTTC
-	TRBJ2-1	TRBV30	-	CAWSSRYNEQFF	TGTGCCTGGAGCTCCCGCTACAATGAGCAGTTCTTC
-	TRBJ2-1	TRBV23-1	-	CASRIRLGAERSNEQFF	TGCGCCAGCAGGATCCGATTAGGAGCAGAGAGGAGCAATGAGCAGTTCTTC
-	TRBJ1-6	TRBV19	TRBD1	CASMARDRGLSPLHF	TGTGCCAGTATGGCTCGGGACAGGGGGCTTTCACCCCTCCACTTT
-	TRBJ2-2	TRBV10-1	TRBD2	CASSDPHSGRGTGELFF	TGCGCCAGCAGTGATCCCCATAGCGGGAGAGGGACCGGGGAGCTGTTTTTT
once	TRBJ1-4	TRBV7-9	-	CASSLKGGTDEKLFF	TGTGCCAGCAGCTTAAAGGGAGGGACGGATGAAAAACTGTTTTTT
-	TRBJ1-1	TRBV29-1	-	CSVDTAGGRGTEAFF	TGCAGCGTTGATACCGCCGGGGGACGTGGCACTGAAGCTTTCTTT
-	TRBJ2-6	TRBV27	-	CASSLVSGRSYSGANVLTF	TGTGCCAGCAGTTTAGTGTCTGGGCGCAGTTACTCTGGGGCCAACGTCCTGACTTTC
-	TRBJ1-1	TRBV5-8	-	CASSLAHALPGAEAFF	TGTGCCAGCAGCTTGGCCCACGCCCTCCCAGGGGCTGAAGCTTTCTTT
-	TRBJ2-7	TRBV5-1	-	CASSLAQQGLRNEQYF	TGCGCCAGCAGCTTGGCACAGCAGGGCCTACGGAACGAGCAGTACTTC
-	TRBJ2-7	TRBV7-9	-	CASSLVGPNDFLEQYF	TGTGCCAGCAGCTTAGTGGGTCCAAACGACTTCCTCGAGCAGTACTTC
-	TRBJ1-6	TRBV7-8	-	CASSLAQGTNSPLHF	TGTGCCAGCAGCTTAGCTCAGGGGACCAATTCACCCCTCCACTTT
once	TRBJ2-7	TRBV15	-	CATSRDVAHREQYF	TGTGCCACCAGCAGAGACGTGGCTCACCGCGAGCAGTACTTC
-	TRBJ2-1	TRBV19	-	CASSPSSYNEQFF	TGTGCCAGTAGTCCTTCCTCCTACAATGAGCAGTTCTTC
-	TRBJ1-2	TRBV29-1	TRBD1	CSVQGGNYGYTF	TGCAGCGTCCAGGGGGGAAACTATGGCTACACCTTC
few	TRBJ1-2	TRBV3-1/TRBV3-2	-	CASSQVQMGGRSGYTF	TGTGCCAGCAGCCAAGTCCAAATGGGGGGGAGGTCTGGCTACACCTTC
-	TRBJ2-5	TRBV6-1	TRBD2	CASSGGLAVQRKETQYF	TGTGCCAGCAGTGGGGGACTAGCGGTGCAAAGAAAAGAGACCCAGTACTTC
-	TRBJ1-1	TRBV5-1	TRBD1	CASSLPGQGSAAEAFF	TGCGCCAGCAGCCTTCCGGGACAGGGGAGTGCGGCTGAAGCTTTCTTT
-	TRBJ1-5	TRBV20-1	-	CSASGQSNQPQHF	TGCAGTGCTAGTGGGCAAAGCAATCAGCCCCAGCATTTT
-	TRBJ2-6	TRBV28	-	CASSPAQAFGANVLTF	TGTGCCAGCAGTCCCGCCCAGGCATTTGGGGCCAACGTCCTGACTTTC
-	TRBJ2-1	TRBV6-2/TRBV6-3	TRBD1	CASSSPGTDNNEQFF	TGTGCCAGCAGTTCGCCCGGGACAGATAACAATGAGCAGTTCTTC
few	TRBJ1-5	TRBV6-6	-	CASSSQQGTWDQPQHF	TGTGCCAGCAGTTCCCAACAGGGTACCTGGGATCAGCCCCAGCATTTT
once	TRBJ1-4	TRBV3-1/TRBV3-2	TRBD1	CASSQQPPGQGEKLFF	TGTGCCAGCAGCCAACAACCCCCGGGACAGGGCGAAAAACTGTTTTTT
many	TRBJ2-7	TRBV29-1	-	CSAENTAYEQYF	TGCAGCGCCGAAAACACCGCCTACGAGCAGTACTTC
-	TRBJ1-3	TRBV30	-	CAWRYSGNTIYF	TGTGCCTGGAGATACTCTGGAAACACCATATATTTT
-	TRBJ1-3	TRBV7-8	-	CASSLGAGHGSGNTIYF	TGTGCCAGCAGCTTAGGGGCAGGGCACGGATCTGGAAACACCATATATTTT
-	TRBJ1-1	TRBV5-1	TRBD1	CASSLDRGIEAFF	TGCGCCAGCAGCTTGGACAGGGGAATTGAAGCTTTCTTT
-	TRBJ1-4	TRBV6-6	-	CASRGSEKLFF	TGTGCCAGCCGGGGAAGTGAAAAACTGTTTTTT
-	TRBJ1-3	TRBV4-2	-	CASSQDGARSGNTIYF	TGTGCCAGCAGCCAAGACGGTGCACGCTCTGGAAACACCATATATTTT
-	TRBJ2-7	TRBV5-5	TRBD2	CASSYGTTVTYEQYF	TGTGCCAGCAGCTATGGGACTACCGTAACCTACGAGCAGTACTTC
once	TRBJ1-5	TRBV24-1	-	CATSAEGSNQPQHF	TGTGCCACCAGTGCTGAGGGTAGCAATCAGCCCCAGCATTTT
-	TRBJ2-1	TRBV27	TRBD2	CASRGLAGGGEQFF	TGTGCCAGCAGAGGACTAGCGGGAGGCGGTGAGCAGTTCTTC
-	TRBJ2-7	TRBV18	TRBD2	CASSPARGTTSSYEQYF	TGTGCCAGCTCACCAGCGCGCGGGACTACCAGCTCCTACGAGCAGTACTTC
-	TRBJ2-7	TRBV7-2	-	CASSLSSRLQTEQYF	TGTGCCAGCAGCTTGTCTTCGCGACTTCAGACCGAGCAGTACTTC
-	TRBJ2-7	TRBV14	-	CASSQDVPGKKYEQYF	TGTGCCAGCAGCCAAGATGTCCCAGGGAAGAAGTACGAGCAGTACTTC
few	TRBJ2-5	TRBV7-2	-	CASSLRGSGTFETQYF	TGTGCCAGCAGCTTACGGGGATCCGGGACTTTCGAGACCCAGTACTTC
-	TRBJ2-7	TRBV7-2	TRBD1	CASSLAGQVYEQYF	TGTGCCAGCAGCTTAGCAGGACAGGTCTACGAGCAGTACTTC
-	TRBJ2-2	TRBV5-1	TRBD2	CASRSAGGLIGELFF	TGCGCCAGCAGGTCAGCGGGAGGTTTGATCGGGGAGCTGTTTTTT
-	TRBJ1-1	TRBV6-4	-	CASNRTAWVTEAFF	TGTGCCAGCAACAGGACAGCCTGGGTGACTGAAGCTTTCTTT
-	TRBJ2-1	TRBV5-1	TRBD2	CASSLGLAASSYNEQFF	TGCGCCAGCAGCTTGGGACTAGCGGCGAGCTCCTACAATGAGCAGTTCTTC
-	TRBJ2-7	TRBV29-1	-	CSGGRGRNEQYF	TGCAGCGGCGGCAGGGGAAGGAACGAGCAGTACTTC
-	TRBJ1-3	TRBV5-5	-	CASSLDRGNSGNTIYF	TGTGCCAGCAGCTTGGATCGGGGAAATTCTGGAAACACCATATATTTT
-	TRBJ2-3	TRBV5-1	TRBD2	CASSSIGLVTDTQYF	TGCGCCAGCAGTTCAATCGGACTAGTCACAGATACGCAGTATTTT
-	TRBJ2-7	TRBV7-6	TRBD2	CASSLSAGEIYEQYF	TGTGCCAGCAGCTTAAGTGCGGGAGAGATCTACGAGCAGTACTTC
-	TRBJ2-3	TRBV9	-	CASSVEAGASTDTQYF	TGTGCCAGCAGCGTAGAGGCAGGGGCGTCCACAGATACGCAGTATTTT
-	TRBJ2-7	TRBV3-1/TRBV3-2	-	CASSYSSYEQYF	TGTGCCAGCAGCTACAGCTCCTACGAGCAGTACTTC
-	TRBJ2-2	TRBV6-6	-	CASAGRPTNTGELFF	TGTGCCAGCGCCGGGAGACCTACGAACACCGGGGAGCTGTTTTTT
-	TRBJ1-3	TRBV5-6	TRBD1	CASSTTGTGGNTIYF	TGTGCCAGCAGCACGACCGGGACAGGGGGAAACACCATATATTTT
-	TRBJ1-5	TRBV27	TRBD1	CASSLQRTGEQPQHF	TGTGCCAGCAGTCTCCAAAGGACAGGAGAGCAGCCCCAGCATTTT
-	TRBJ1-2	TRBV28	TRBD1	CASSPDRLEAYGYTF	TGTGCCAGCAGCCCGGACAGGCTAGAAGCCTATGGCTACACCTTC
-	TRBJ2-5	TRBV6-5	TRBD1	CASKGRGRVETQYF	TGTGCCAGCAAGGGCAGGGGGCGGGTAGAGACCCAGTACTTC
-	TRBJ1-1	TRBV27	-	CASSATVEAEAFF	TGTGCCAGCAGCGCCACCGTTGAGGCTGAAGCTTTCTTT
-	TRBJ2-2	TRBV19	-	CASSTQRDTGELFF	TGTGCCAGTAGTACCCAGCGGGACACCGGGGAGCTGTTTTTT
once	TRBJ1-1	TRBV19	-	CASSIGIMGLTQGNTEAFF	TGTGCCAGTAGTATTGGTATTATGGGTTTGACACAGGGGAACACTGAAGCTTTCTTT
-	TRBJ2-5	TRBV7-2	-	CASSLNRVEGTQYF	TGTGCCAGCAGCTTAAACAGGGTAGAGGGGACCCAGTACTTC
-	TRBJ1-4	TRBV25-1	-	CASSDFGGRYEKLFF	TGTGCCAGCAGTGACTTCGGCGGTAGATATGAAAAACTGTTTTTT
once	TRBJ1-2	TRBV5-6	TRBD1	CASSLGSTGDGYTF	TGTGCCAGCAGCTTGGGATCGACAGGGGATGGCTACACCTTC
-	TRBJ2-2	TRBV30	TRBD1	CALDREVPGELFF	TGTGCCTTGGACAGGGAAGTGCCCGGGGAGCTGTTTTTT